What follows are 23 T cell receptor beta chains derived from one specimen sequenced in a study of T cell repertoires in cytomegalovirus infection. TCRdb passed the reads through MiXCR, listing each CDR3 protein once. The data contain around 750,000 distinct CDR3 sequences, approximately 30% of them singletons. Their target antigens are unknown. The sample was cultured CD8+ T cells from PBMCs, taken from culture after CMV antigen stimulation. These receptors came from a human donor in good health (CMV status not recorded). Some clones in this sample may be carry-over from other donors' samples.

The chain recombines TRBV4-1 with TRBJ2-3; 8 bases align to TRBD2. CDR3 size: 15 residues. Germline V CDR1 and CDR2: MGHRA, YSYEKL. The trim removed 0 bases at V and 7 bases at J, leaving 6 bases unmatched. For the CDR3, the DNA is TGCGCCAGCAGCCAAGAAGCGGGGGAAGGAAATACGCAGTATTTT. It encodes CASSQEAGEGNTQYF.

The sample holds a few counts of this clonotype. This rearrangement joins TRBV27 to TRBJ1-4; possibly TRBD1 for D (5 bases). This CDR3 is built from 15 residues. The germline gives CDR1 MNHEY, CDR2 SMNVEV (reference sequence). The V and J ends lost 1 base and 4 bases respectively, with 10 bases between them. This CDR3 is CASSLFGALNEKLFF. Here the CDR3 DNA reads TGTGCCAGCAGTTTATTCGGGGCCCTTAATGAAAAACTGTTTTTT.

This clonotype was picked up many times. The rearrangement uses TRBV7-9 and TRBJ2-1; TRBD2 matches at 14 bases. The junction had 4 bases not matched to a gene; V was cut back by 5 bases and J by 7 bases. CDR1 and CDR2 from the germline V gene are SEHNR and FQNEAQ (reference sequence). CDR3 size: 15 residues. The DNA for the CDR3 is TGTGCCAGCAGCAGGACTAGCGGGGGGAGGAATGAGCAGTTCTTC. Translated: CASSRTSGGRNEQFF.

On this clonotype: Germline and junction disagree at one end, which may indicate a read error. The chain employs TRBV7-8 and TRBJ1-2, with D maybe TRBD1 (6 bases). Germline CDR1 is SGHVS and CDR2 is FQNEAQ. The CDR3 is made up of 14 amino acids. The chain's CDR3 is CANSLGGSNYGYTF. In DNA, the CDR3 is TGTGCCAACAGCTTAGGGGGGTCAAACTATGGCTACACCTTC.

The chain couples TRBV4-1 to TRBJ2-7, with D possibly TRBD1 on 6 matching bases. Germline values: CDR1 MGHRA, CDR2 YSYEKL. Trimming removed 0 bases at V and 1 base at J, with 13 bases between. The CDR3 is made up of 16 amino acids. CDR3 DNA sequence: TGCGCCAGCAGCCAAGACCGGACAGAGGCTTCCTACGAGCAGTACTTC. It translates to CASSQDRTEASYEQYF.

This clonotype was observed a handful of times. The chain links TRBV7-9 to TRBJ1-1; 8 bases map to TRBD1. The CDR3 runs 17 residues. J was trimmed by 1 base and V by 5 bases; bases with no gene match: 12. Per germline, CDR1 SEHNR and CDR2 FQNEAQ (reference sequence). CDR3 amino acids: CASSEIVLGQENTEAFF. The CDR3 DNA reads as TGTGCCAGCAGCGAGATCGTGTTGGGACAGGAGAACACTGAAGCTTTCTTT. The variable domain in full, with the rest retrieved from reference TRBV7-9 and TRBJ1-1, is DTGVSQNPRHKITKRGQNVTFRCDPISEHNRLYWYRQTLGQGPEFLTYFQNEAQLEKSRLLSDRFSAERPKGSFSTLEIQRTEQGDSAMYLCASSEIVLGQENTEAFFGQGTRLTVV.

This clonotype was seen a handful of times. The J gene is TRBJ2-7, the V gene TRBV5-4; tentative D call: TRBD2 (6 bases). V was clipped by 4 bases and J by 6 bases, with 11 bases between them. The germline CDR1 and CDR2 sequences are SGHNT and YYREEE (reference sequence). There are 12 residues in the CDR3. In DNA, the CDR3 is TGTGCCAGCAGCCCGGAGGGGTTCGAGCAGTACTTC. Its protein is CASSPEGFEQYF.

The chain joins TRBV7-9 to TRBJ2-1; TRBD2 matches 9 bases. CDR3 length equals 20 residues. V lost 4 bases to trimming and J lost 2 bases; unmatched junction nucleotides: 18. Germline V gives CDR1 SEHNR, CDR2 FQNEAQ (reference sequence). CDR3 nucleotides: TGTGCCAGCAGCTCCAGGACTAGCGTAGCCCTTTCAAGGCCCTACAATGAGCAGTTCTTC. Amino acid sequence: CASSSRTSVALSRPYNEQFF.

The chain is built from TRBV19 and TRBJ1-5; TRBD1 might be the D (5 bases). The germline V gene encodes CDR1 LNHDA and CDR2 SQIVND (reference sequence). Trimming shortened V by 1 base and J by 0 bases, and 10 bases separated the two germline ends. The CDR3 sequence is 16 residues long. The chain's CDR3 is CASSIGQRDSNQPQHF. In nucleotides, the CDR3 is TGTGCCAGTAGTATAGGACAGAGGGATAGCAATCAGCCCCAGCATTTT.

The chain combines TRBV27 with TRBJ1-2, with 7 bases identical to TRBD1. The CDR3 is 16 amino acids. Germline V gene lookup returns CDR1 MNHEY and CDR2 SMNVEV (reference sequence). Trimming at V came to 2 bases and at J to 6 bases, leaving 12 bases not matched to a gene. The CDR3 region is CASSLMKGALLNGYTF. In DNA form, the CDR3 reads TGTGCCAGCAGTTTAATGAAGGGGGCGCTTTTAAATGGCTACACCTTC.

The V and J genes are TRBV6-6 and TRBJ1-6, with 8 bases matching TRBD1. Trimming took 2 bases from V and 8 from J; bases not matched to a gene: 5. The CDR3 sequence is 15 residues long. Germline CDR1 is MNHNY and CDR2 is SVGAGI (reference sequence). The CDR3 reads CASSYPGGADSPLHF. The CDR3 DNA sequence: TGTGCCAGCAGTTACCCAGGGGGCGCGGATTCACCCCTCCACTTT.

V usage is TRBV7-6 and J usage is TRBJ2-1; no clear D gene. The V and J ends lost 4 bases and 5 bases respectively, with 9 bases between them. The CDR3 sequence is 13 residues long. CDR1 is SGHVS and CDR2 is FNYEAQ in the germline V gene. The CDR3 coding sequence is TGTGCCAGCAGCTCGGGCTACGACAATGAGCAGTTCTTC. Amino acids: CASSSGYDNEQFF. The full variable domain, with the rest looked up from reference TRBV7-6 and TRBJ2-1, is GAGVSQSPRYKVTKRGQDVALRCDPISGHVSLYWYRQALGQGPEFLTYFNYEAQQDKSGLPNDRFSAERPEGSISTLTIQRTEQRDSAMYRCASSSGYDNEQFFGPGTRLTVL.

The V gene is TRBV27, the J gene TRBJ2-3; D possibly corresponds to TRBD2 (6 bases). The V and J ends lost 4 bases and 6 bases respectively, with 17 bases between them. The CDR3 runs 15 residues. Germline CDR1 and CDR2: MNHEY and SMNVEV (reference sequence). CDR3 in amino acids: CASSWVEGKRDTQYF. CDR3 coding DNA: TGTGCCAGCAGTTGGGTGGAGGGGAAGCGGGATACGCAGTATTTT.

The chain uses TRBV12-3 or TRBV12-4 and TRBJ1-2, with a weak D call TRBD1 (6 bases). CDR3 length: 16 residues. V lost 7 bases and J 3 bases, leaving 21 bases between the germline ends. CDR3 sequence: CASTRAGGVTDYGYTF. In nucleotides, the CDR3 is TGTGCCAGCACCCGGGCCGGGGGCGTAACTGACTATGGCTACACCTTC.

The chain joins TRBV14 to TRBJ1-6; D call uncertain. The CDR3 contains 16 residues. Trimming removed 4 bases at V and 6 bases at J, with 16 bases between. Germline loops: CDR1 SGHDN, CDR2 FVKESK. This CDR3 reads CASSPSNEGINSPLHF. The CDR3, as DNA: TGTGCCAGCAGCCCGAGTAATGAGGGTATTAATTCACCCCTCCACTTT.

The V call is TRBV10-1, the J call TRBJ1-5, with 9 bases fitting TRBD1. The CDR3 is made up of 15 amino acids. V shed 3 bases, J shed 10 bases, and the junction held 10 bases outside the gene matches. Germline CDR1 WNHNN, CDR2 SYGVQD (reference sequence). CDR3 amino acids: CASSDGTGNNSPQHF. The CDR3 nucleotides read TGCGCCAGCAGTGACGGGACAGGGAATAATAGTCCCCAGCATTTT.

The CDR3 DNA sequence: TGCGCCAGCAGCCAAGGGGGATTGTTCCTGAATGAGCAGTTCTTC. It is translated as CASSQGGLFLNEQFF. The rearrangement joins TRBV4-1 to TRBJ2-1; D remains unclear. Trimming removed 1 base at V and 7 bases at J, with 14 bases between. CDR3 length: 15 amino acids. Germline assignment: CDR1 MGHRA and CDR2 YSYEKL.

This clonotype was seen many times. The V call is TRBV7-2, the J call TRBJ1-2, with D maybe TRBD1 (5 bases). V was shortened by 1 base and J by 2 bases, with 11 bases between the two germline ends. The CDR3 extends over 15 amino acids. Germline CDR1 SGHTA, CDR2 FQGNSA. The CDR3 nucleotides are TGTGCCAGCAGCTTAGTGAGACAGAGAAACTATGGCTACACCTTC. Encoded protein: CASSLVRQRNYGYTF.

This clonotype was seen only a few times. This chain connects TRBV19 to TRBJ2-3; D may be TRBD1 (6 bases). Trimming left V 1 base short and J 0 bases short, with 11 bases between. Germline lookup yields CDR1 LNHDA and CDR2 SQIVND (reference sequence). The CDR3 loop spans 16 amino acids. CDR3 sequence reads: CASSIGTGRSTDTQYF. CDR3 nucleotides: TGTGCCAGTAGTATAGGAACAGGGCGCAGCACAGATACGCAGTATTTT.

This clonotype was detected a few times. The chain uses TRBV6-5 and TRBJ2-3; 16 nucleotides agree with TRBD2. V dropped 0 bases and J dropped 4; count of bases not matched to a gene: 10. CDR1 is MNHEY, CDR2 SVGAGI, per germline. The CDR3 runs 20 residues. CDR3 protein: CASSYSKSGTSGGASDTQYF. The CDR3 bases are TGTGCCAGCAGTTACTCGAAATCAGGGACTAGCGGGGGGGCTTCAGATACGCAGTATTTT.

Regarding this clonotype: A much more abundant neighbour one base away suggests this may be a read error. CDR3 sequence: CAGSFPDQLGETQYF. The CDR3 nucleotides read TGTGCCGGCAGCTTCCCGGACCAACTGGGGGAGACCCAGTACTTC. The V and J genes are TRBV7-4 and TRBJ2-5; D unresolved. Germline V gene data show CDR1 as SGHVT and CDR2 as SQSDAQ. CDR3 length equals 15 residues.

The chain joins TRBV2 to TRBJ2-7; weak D call: TRBD2 (5 bases). V gave up 2 bases and J gave up 1 base, with 9 bases separating them. This CDR3 comprises 14 residues. Germline V CDR1 and CDR2: SNHLY, FYNNEI. The CDR3: CASSERTPSYEQYF. The DNA of the CDR3 is TGTGCCAGCAGTGAAAGGACTCCGTCCTACGAGCAGTACTTC.

Only a few counts were recorded for this clonotype. Here the CDR3 reads CASSHAGASDEQFF. The CDR3 region has the DNA TGCGCCAGCAGCCATGCCGGGGCAAGCGATGAGCAGTTCTTC. The rearrangement joins TRBV4-1 to TRBJ2-1; D could derive from TRBD1 or TRBD2 (5 bases each). CDR1 and CDR2 (germline): MGHRA, YSYEKL. V was trimmed by 3 bases and J by 8 bases, leaving 14 bases between them. This CDR3 has 14 amino acids.